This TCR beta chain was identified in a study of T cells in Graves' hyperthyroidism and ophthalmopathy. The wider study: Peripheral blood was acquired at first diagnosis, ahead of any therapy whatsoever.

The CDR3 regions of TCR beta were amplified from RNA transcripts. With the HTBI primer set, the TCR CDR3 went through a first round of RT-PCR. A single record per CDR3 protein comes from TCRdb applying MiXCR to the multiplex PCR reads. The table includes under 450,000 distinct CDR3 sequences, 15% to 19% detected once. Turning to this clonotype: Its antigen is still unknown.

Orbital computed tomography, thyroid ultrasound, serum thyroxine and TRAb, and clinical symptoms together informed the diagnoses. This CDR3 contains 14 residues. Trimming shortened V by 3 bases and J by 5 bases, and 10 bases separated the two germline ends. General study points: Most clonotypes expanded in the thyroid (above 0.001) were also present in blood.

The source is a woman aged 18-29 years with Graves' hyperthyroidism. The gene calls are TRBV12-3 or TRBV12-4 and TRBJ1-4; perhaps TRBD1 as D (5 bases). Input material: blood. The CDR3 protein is CASSLWQGNEKLFF. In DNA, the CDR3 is TGTGCCAGCAGTTTGTGGCAGGGAAATGAAAAACTGTTTTTT.